The 19 T cell receptor beta chains in this list originate from one sample, sequenced in a study of T cells in Graves' hyperthyroidism and ophthalmopathy. Amplification yielded TCR beta CDR3 regions, with RNA transcripts as the source. First-round RT-PCR targeting the TCR CDR3 was performed with the HTBI primer set. Each CDR3 protein is one row after TCRdb ran MiXCR on the multiplex PCR reads. The table lists hundreds of thousands of distinct CDR3 sequences, approximately 42% of them singletons. The sequenced sample consisted of peripheral blood or thyroid tissue (not recorded which). These receptors all stem from an adult man with Graves' disease, either hyperthyroidism or ophthalmopathy (not recorded which).

The chain has TRBV19 and TRBJ1-2; the D is unclear. The CDR3 is 14 amino acids. The ends were cut back, 4 bases at V and 0 bases at J, with 9 bases in the middle. Germline CDR1 and CDR2: LNHDA and SQIVND (reference sequence). The CDR3 here is CASSTWSSNYGYTF. The CDR3 DNA sequence: TGTGCCAGTAGTACGTGGAGTTCTAACTATGGCTACACCTTC.

In this sample, this clonotype turned up many times. CDR3 amino acids: CASSALAGGPYEQYF. For the CDR3, the DNA is TGTGCCAGCAGTGCATTAGCGGGAGGGCCCTACGAGCAGTACTTC. The chain has TRBV2 and TRBJ2-7; 11 nucleotides match TRBD2. Germline trimming cut 4 bases from V and 2 bases from J; bases unmatched to any gene: 4. The length of the CDR3 is 15 residues. Germline lookup yields CDR1 SNHLY and CDR2 FYNNEI.

This clonotype has a count of ten or more. The chain carries TRBV20-1 and TRBJ2-7; 9 positions agree with TRBD1. CDR1 is DFQATT and CDR2 is SNEGSKA in the germline V gene (reference sequence). Germline trimming cut 4 bases from V and 4 bases from J; bases unmatched to any gene: 5. This CDR3 region has 13 residues. The CDR3 here is CSATGTGRYEQYF. DNA for the CDR3: TGCAGTGCTACCGGGACAGGGAGATACGAGCAGTACTTC.

The chain uses TRBV9 and TRBJ1-5; D remains unclear. CDR3 size: 15 residues. V lost 0 bases, J lost 5 bases, and 12 bases lay in between. Germline lookup yields CDR1 SGDLS and CDR2 YYNGEE. The CDR3 protein is CASSVEAEEYQPQHF. The CDR3 region has the DNA TGTGCCAGCAGCGTAGAGGCAGAAGAATATCAGCCCCAGCATTTT.

This clonotype came up many times. The V and J genes are TRBV7-9 and TRBJ2-5; D is possibly TRBD1 (6 bases). This CDR3 is built from 15 residues. V lost 1 base to trimming and J lost 1 base, with 10 bases between them. Germline V gives CDR1 SEHNR, CDR2 FQNEAQ (reference sequence). This CDR3 reads CASSLVARGQETQYF. The CDR3 region has the DNA TGTGCCAGCAGCTTAGTCGCCAGGGGCCAAGAGACCCAGTACTTC. Drawing the rest from reference TRBV7-9 and TRBJ2-5, the complete variable domain is DTGVSQNPRHKITKRGQNVTFRCDPISEHNRLYWYRQTLGQGPEFLTYFQNEAQLEKSRLLSDRFSAERPKGSFSTLEIQRTEQGDSAMYLCASSLVARGQETQYFGPGTRLLVL.

This clonotype was seen only a few times. One junction end disagrees with the germline gene, perhaps due to a read error. The CDR3 loop is CASSSDGGGPNSPLHF. Here the CDR3 DNA reads TGCGCCAGCAGCTCAGACGGCGGTGGACCAAATTCACCCCTCCACTTT. The V gene is TRBV7-9, the J gene TRBJ1-6, with D hard to call. This CDR3 has 16 amino acids. Looked up from germline, CDR1 is SEHNR and CDR2 is FQNEAQ (reference sequence).

This chain joins TRBV7-8 and TRBJ2-5, with D possibly being TRBD2 (6 bases). This CDR3 contains 15 residues. V dropped 1 base and J dropped 6 bases, with 15 bases sitting between them. Per germline, CDR1 SGHVS and CDR2 FQNEAQ. In DNA, the CDR3 is TGTGCCAGCAGCTTAGAGGTGCCCGGGAGTCAGACCCAGTACTTC. Its translation: CASSLEVPGSQTQYF.

The chain employs TRBV19 and TRBJ1-2; no reliable D call. Germline loops: CDR1 LNHDA, CDR2 SQIVND (reference sequence). V was trimmed by 1 base and J by 4 bases, leaving 13 bases between them. CDR3 length equals 15 residues. The CDR3 DNA follows: TGTGCCAGTAGTATAGTCCCAGTGTTCACCTATGGCTACACCTTC. It translates to CASSIVPVFTYGYTF.

This clonotype was seen a few times. The V and J genes are TRBV10-3 and TRBJ1-1; a weak D match, TRBD1 (6 bases). This CDR3 region has 15 residues. Deletions cut 6 bases from V and 0 bases from J, with 14 bases between. Germline CDR1 is ENHRY and CDR2 is SYGVKD. In DNA, the CDR3 is TGTGCCATCAGCGACAGGCGATTAATGAACACTGAAGCTTTCTTT. It translates to CAISDRRLMNTEAFF.

V and J are TRBV5-1 and TRBJ2-7; the match to TRBD2 covers 12 bases. This CDR3 is built from 16 residues. Germline V gene data show CDR1 as SGHRS and CDR2 as YFSETQ. The V gene end was trimmed by 1 base and the J gene end by 6 bases; junction bases not matched to a gene: 8. CDR3 coding DNA: TGCGCCAGCAGCTTGATCCTAGCGGGAGGGGCCTCCGAGCAGTACTTC. It is translated as CASSLILAGGASEQYF.

The sample holds many counts of this clonotype. The J gene is TRBJ1-4, the V gene TRBV7-8; D is perhaps TRBD1 (6 bases). Germline lookup yields CDR1 SGHVS and CDR2 FQNEAQ. The CDR3 contains 15 residues. The germline V and J ends were trimmed by 6 bases and 0 bases, with 11 bases remaining between them. The CDR3 DNA reads TGTGCCAGCAGACCGCAGGGGACAACTAATGAAAAACTGTTTTTT. Protein product: CASRPQGTTNEKLFF. The full variable domain, with the rest looked up from reference TRBV7-8 and TRBJ1-4, is GAGVSQSPRYKVAKRGQDVALRCDPISGHVSLFWYQQALGQGPEFLTYFQNEAQLDKSGLPSDRFFAERPEGSVSTLKIQRTQQEDSAVYLCASRPQGTTNEKLFFGSGTQLSVL.

This clonotype was detected a few times. The chain has TRBV5-1 and TRBJ1-1; the match to TRBD1 covers 9 bases. CDR1 is SGHRS and CDR2 is YFSETQ in the germline V gene. V trimming: 4 bases; J trimming: 4 bases; junction bases outside the gene matches: 8. The CDR3 runs 15 residues. CDR3 nucleotides: TGCGCCAGCAGCCAAAACAGGGGGCTTTTCACTGAAGCTTTCTTT. Protein sequence: CASSQNRGLFTEAFF.

This clonotype has a handful of counts. V gene TRBV9 combines with J gene TRBJ1-4; 7 bases match TRBD1. Germline assignment: CDR1 SGDLS and CDR2 YYNGEE. This CDR3 contains 13 residues. V dropped 7 bases and J dropped 5; count of bases not matched to a gene: 5. The CDR3 DNA sequence: TGTGCCAGCGGCCGACAGGGAAATGAAAAACTGTTTTTT. It specifies CASGRQGNEKLFF.

This clonotype appeared a few times. The chain combines TRBV7-8 with TRBJ2-7; D possibly corresponds to TRBD2 (7 bases). With 3 bases removed from V and 0 bases from J, the gap between germline ends came to 12 bases. This CDR3 region has 15 residues. Germline loops: CDR1 SGHVS, CDR2 FQNEAQ. The CDR3 spells CASSLARGGSYEQYF. The DNA of the CDR3 is TGTGCCAGCAGCTTGGCTAGGGGGGGCTCCTACGAGCAGTACTTC.

This clonotype was seen more than once but under ten times. The chain combines TRBV7-9 with TRBJ2-5, with 12 bases aligning to TRBD2. The CDR3 loop spans 15 amino acids. J was trimmed by 3 bases and V by 5 bases; bases with no gene match: 4. The V gene's germline CDR1 is SEHNR and CDR2 FQNEAQ (reference sequence). This CDR3 reads CASSPRLAGEETQYF. The CDR3 region has the DNA TGTGCCAGCAGCCCCCGACTAGCGGGAGAAGAGACCCAGTACTTC.

The chain's CDR3 is CASSARIPSSGANVLTF. CDR3 bases: TGTGCCAGCAGCGCACGGATCCCGAGCTCTGGGGCCAACGTCCTGACTTTC. The chain combines TRBV3-1 with TRBJ2-6; no definite D call. This CDR3 has 17 amino acids. Germline V gene sequence: CDR1 LGHDT, CDR2 YNNKEL (reference sequence). V was shortened by 5 bases and J by 0 bases, with 14 bases between the two germline ends.

This chain joins TRBV7-9 and TRBJ1-1, with 7 bases that match TRBD1. The V gene's germline CDR1 is SEHNR and CDR2 FQNEAQ (reference sequence). The length of the CDR3 is 15 residues. The trim removed 4 bases at V and 4 bases at J, leaving 9 bases unmatched. The chain's CDR3 is CASSSTGAWGTEAFF. The CDR3 region has the DNA TGTGCCAGCAGCTCAACAGGGGCGTGGGGCACTGAAGCTTTCTTT.

The chain has TRBV13 and TRBJ2-7, with TRBD2 identical over 13 bases. CDR1 and CDR2 (germline): PRHDT, FYEKMQ (reference sequence). Unmatched junction bases numbered 2, after V lost 1 base and J lost 2 bases. This CDR3 has 16 amino acids. The CDR3 region is CASSLVTSGGAYEQYF. CDR3 DNA sequence: TGTGCCAGCAGCTTAGTAACTAGCGGGGGGGCCTACGAGCAGTACTTC. The complete variable domain, with remaining parts taken from reference TRBV13 and TRBJ2-7, reads AAGVIQSPRHLIKEKRETATLKCYPIPRHDTVYWYQQGPGQDPQFLISFYEKMQSDKGSIPDRFSAQQFSDYHSELNMSSLELGDSALYFCASSLVTSGGAYEQYFGPGTRLTVT.

This chain uses TRBV20-1 with TRBJ1-5; no definite D call. CDR1 is DFQATT, CDR2 SNEGSKA, per germline (reference sequence). Trimming left V 3 bases short and J 7 bases short, with 19 bases between. This CDR3 contains 15 residues. For the CDR3, the DNA is TGCAGTGCTAGGGGCCGGGAAGCTTCCTGGCAGCCCCAGCATTTT. Translated: CSARGREASWQPQHF.